These 27 T cell receptor beta chains came from one sample sequenced in a study of human T cells and chemical hapten exposure. Time point reported: patch test 2, 6 weeks after DPC sensitization. Treatment described: therapeutic diphenylcyclopropenone sensitization with weekly scalp DPC. One entry per CDR3 protein, called by TCRdb with MiXCR from the RACE reads. The table has some 150,000 distinct CDR3 sequences, approximately 12% seen once. The specimen was whole blood, collected in connection with sensitization to the hapten diphenylcyclopropenone (DPC). These receptors originate from a woman aged 45-60 years with alopecia areata. Some clones in this sample may be carry-over from other donors' samples.

The chain links TRBV29-1 to TRBJ2-1; TRBD1 matches at 8 bases. Germline loops: CDR1 SQVTM, CDR2 ANQGSEA. The J segment lost 3 bases and the V segment lost 3 bases, leaving 4 bases of the junction unmatched. The CDR3 has 14 amino acids. CDR3 region: CSVDGTGLYNEQFF. The CDR3 DNA reads as TGCAGCGTTGACGGGACAGGCCTCTACAATGAGCAGTTCTTC.

This clonotype was recorded a few times. The chain has TRBV19 and TRBJ1-5; 7 positions match TRBD1. V shed 5 bases, J shed 1 base, and the junction held 2 bases outside the gene matches. Germline CDR1 and CDR2: LNHDA and SQIVND (reference sequence). CDR3 length: 14 residues. CDR3 bases: TGTGCCAGTAGTTTCAGGGGGAGCAATCAGCCCCAGCATTTT. It specifies CASSFRGSNQPQHF. Complete variable domain (other parts from reference TRBV19 and TRBJ1-5): DGGITQSPKYLFRKEGQNVTLSCEQNLNHDAMYWYRQDPGQGLRLIYYSQIVNDFQKGDIAEGYSVSREKKESFPLTVTSAQKNPTAFYLCASSFRGSNQPQHFGDGTRLSIL.

This chain links TRBV12-3 or TRBV12-4 with TRBJ1-3, with a possible D match to TRBD1 (5 bases). CDR3 length: 16 amino acids. Trimming took 5 bases from V and 0 from J, leaving 14 bases between them. The CDR3 here is CASSQNRIRSGNTIYF. The CDR3 DNA reads TGTGCCAGCAGTCAAAACAGGATCCGCTCTGGAAACACCATATATTTT.

This clonotype was recorded a few times. V usage is TRBV29-1 and J usage is TRBJ1-1; D possibly corresponds to TRBD1 (6 bases). The ends were cut back, 4 bases at V and 8 bases at J, with 11 bases in the middle. Germline V CDR1 and CDR2: SQVTM, ANQGSEA. There are 11 residues in the CDR3. CDR3 bases: TGCAGCGTTGGGGGCGGGGGCGAAGCTTTCTTT. Translating it yields CSVGGGGEAFF.

This clonotype was observed a few times. The chain joins TRBV7-2 to TRBJ2-3; D ambiguous. CDR1 and CDR2 (germline): SGHTA, FQGNSA. Trimming shortened V by 4 bases and J by 4 bases, and 9 bases separated the two germline ends. The length of the CDR3 is 13 residues. The CDR3 protein is CASSSYTADTQYF. DNA of the CDR3: TGTGCCAGCAGCTCGTATACGGCAGATACGCAGTATTTT.

The chain has TRBV19 and TRBJ1-6; unclear D gene. This CDR3 contains 13 residues. With 7 bases removed from V and 3 bases from J, the gap between germline ends came to 7 bases. Germline CDR1 LNHDA, CDR2 SQIVND (reference sequence). CDR3 loop: CASMANYNSPLHF. As DNA, the CDR3 is TGTGCCAGTATGGCCAACTATAATTCACCCCTCCACTTT.

This clonotype was found many times. The chain employs TRBV19 and TRBJ2-3; 7 nucleotides match TRBD1. J lost 3 bases, V lost 11 bases, and 8 bases had no gene match. CDR3 length equals 13 residues. The germline CDR1 and CDR2 sequences are LNHDA and SQIVND (reference sequence). DNA of the CDR3: TGTGCCTCCCAAGGCAGGGGGACAGATACGCAGTATTTT. It encodes CASQGRGTDTQYF.

This clonotype appeared a single time. V gene TRBV7-2 combines with J gene TRBJ2-1; D unresolved. V gave up 6 bases and J gave up 2 bases, with 8 bases separating them. This CDR3 has 13 residues. CDR1 and CDR2 from the germline V gene are SGHTA and FQGNSA. CDR3 bases: TGTGCCAGCAGTTCCGTACCCTACAATGAGCAGTTCTTC. Its protein is CASSSVPYNEQFF.

This clonotype has more than one count but fewer than ten. The chain joins TRBV7-9 to TRBJ2-7, with 10 nucleotides matching TRBD2. J was trimmed by 7 bases and V by 3 bases; bases with no gene match: 9. This CDR3 comprises 15 residues. CDR1 SEHNR and CDR2 FQNEAQ come from the germline V gene (reference sequence). The CDR3 protein is CASSFETSGTGEQYF. The CDR3 DNA is TGTGCCAGCAGCTTCGAAACTAGCGGGACTGGGGAGCAGTACTTC.

This clonotype was recorded a few times. The chain couples TRBV20-1 to TRBJ2-7; 9 bases line up with TRBD1. The V and J ends lost 2 bases and 2 bases, in that order; junction bases with no gene match: 4. Germline CDR1 is DFQATT and CDR2 is SNEGSKA (reference sequence). CDR3 length equals 14 residues. Here the CDR3 reads CSARSGQGPYEQYF. CDR3 in DNA: TGCAGTGCTAGATCGGGACAGGGCCCCTACGAGCAGTACTTC.

This clonotype was counted only a few times. CDR3 bases: TGTGCCAGCAGCCACGGGACTAGCGGGAGTGGTTGGTATGAGCAGTTCTTC. Encoded protein: CASSHGTSGSGWYEQFF. The gene calls are TRBV6-2 or TRBV6-3 and TRBJ2-1, with 14 bases matching TRBD2. This CDR3 has 17 amino acids. V was pared by 6 bases and J by 8 bases, with 12 bases of the junction left unmatched. Germline loops: CDR1 MNHEY, CDR2 SVGEGT.

This clonotype has ten or more counts. The V gene is TRBV9, the J gene TRBJ2-7; no reliable D call. Per the germline V gene, CDR1 is SGDLS and CDR2 is YYNGEE. Between the trimmed V and J ends, which lost 3 bases and 5 bases, there was a span of 18 bases. The CDR3 is made up of 15 amino acids. CDR3 bases: TGTGCCAGCAGCGGGTTTGGTCACTTCGACGACGAGCAGTACTTC. Protein: CASSGFGHFDDEQYF.

The J gene is TRBJ2-7, the V gene TRBV14, with D perhaps matching TRBD2 (6 bases). The germline V and J ends were trimmed by 1 base and 7 bases, with 14 bases remaining between them. The CDR3 length is 14 residues. Germline loops: CDR1 SGHDN, CDR2 FVKESK. For the CDR3, the DNA is TGTGCCAGCAGCCAAGTAGGCCCACGGGGGGAGCAGTACTTC. It translates to CASSQVGPRGEQYF.

This clonotype came up a few times. This chain connects TRBV4-1 to TRBJ2-7; 12 positions match TRBD2. The length of the CDR3 is 19 residues. Trimming removed 4 bases from V and 2 bases from J; junction bases left unmatched: 15. Germline CDR1 reads MGHRA; CDR2 reads YSYEKL. The CDR3, as DNA: TGCGCCAGCAGCCCGTCATTCAGGACTAGCGGGATAACACCCTACGAGCAGTACTTC. Residues: CASSPSFRTSGITPYEQYF.

This clonotype has a handful of counts. This chain connects TRBV10-2 to TRBJ2-2, with 8 nucleotides matching TRBD1. Germline assignment: CDR1 WSHSY and CDR2 SAAADI. This CDR3 is built from 14 residues. J was trimmed by 3 bases and V by 7 bases; bases with no gene match: 4. The CDR3 protein is CASTLTGDTGELFF. CDR3 nucleotide sequence: TGCGCCAGCACCCTGACAGGGGACACCGGGGAGCTGTTTTTT.

The genes are TRBV20-1 and TRBJ2-1; TRBD2 matches 7 bases. The CDR3 is 17 amino acids. Trimming at V came to 0 bases and at J to 5 bases, leaving 13 bases not matched to a gene. The V gene's germline CDR1 is DFQATT and CDR2 SNEGSKA (reference sequence). In DNA, the CDR3 is TGCAGTGCTAGAGATTGGGCCGCGGGAGTGAATCACAATGAGCAGTTCTTC. Protein: CSARDWAAGVNHNEQFF.

There are a few counts of this clonotype. The J gene is TRBJ1-1, the V gene TRBV12-3 or TRBV12-4, with D hard to call. V lost 4 bases to trimming and J lost 1 base, with 1 base between them. This CDR3 is 11 amino acids long. CDR3 coding DNA: TGTGCCAGCAGTTGGAACACTGAAGCTTTCTTT. Amino acids: CASSWNTEAFF.

This clonotype was observed a few times. A read error may be the cause here, since a much bigger clone is one base away. This chain uses TRBV7-9 with TRBJ2-1; 7 nucleotides align to TRBD2. The V gene's germline CDR1 is SEHNR and CDR2 FQNEAQ (reference sequence). The CDR3 spans 15 residues. Unmatched junction bases numbered 3, after V lost 0 bases and J lost 4 bases. CDR3: CASSLAGGRYNEQFF. CDR3 in DNA: TGTGCCAGCAGCTTAGCGGGAGGGAGGTACAATGAGCAGTTCTTC. The variable domain in full, with the rest retrieved from reference TRBV7-9 and TRBJ2-1, is DTGVSQNPRHKITKRGQNVTFRCDPISEHNRLYWYRQTLGQGPEFLTYFQNEAQLEKSRLLSDRFSAERPKGSFSTLEIQRTEQGDSAMYLCASSLAGGRYNEQFFGPGTRLTVL.

The sample holds a few counts of this clonotype. The chain employs TRBV2 and TRBJ2-1; D may be TRBD1 or TRBD2 (5 bases each). Germline V gene lookup returns CDR1 SNHLY and CDR2 FYNNEI. The CDR3 is 14 residues long. V lost 0 bases to trimming and J lost 7 bases, with 10 bases between them. The CDR3 loop reads CASSEALWGNEQFF. Here the CDR3 DNA reads TGTGCCAGCAGTGAAGCGCTTTGGGGGAATGAGCAGTTCTTC.

This clonotype was observed at least ten times. The chain links TRBV9 to TRBJ2-5; 8 nucleotides align to TRBD2. The germline V gene encodes CDR1 SGDLS and CDR2 YYNGEE. The ends lost 0 bases at V and 0 bases at J; junction bases unmatched: 7. The CDR3 totals 17 residues. The CDR3 DNA follows: TGTGCCAGCAGCGTAGGTTTACGAGCGGGAGACCAAGAGACCCAGTACTTC. This sequence encodes CASSVGLRAGDQETQYF.

The table lists this clonotype with a few counts. The gene calls are TRBV20-1 and TRBJ2-2; a weak D match, TRBD2 (5 bases). There are 16 residues in the CDR3. The germline V and J ends were trimmed by 5 bases and 1 base, with 17 bases remaining between them. Germline loops: CDR1 DFQATT, CDR2 SNEGSKA (reference sequence). In DNA form, the CDR3 reads TGCAGTGCTGAGGGAGTAGGACGCGAGAACACCGGGGAGCTGTTTTTT. The encoded protein is CSAEGVGRENTGELFF.

This chain joins TRBV28 and TRBJ2-3; D not resolved. CDR1 MDHEN and CDR2 SYDVKM come from the germline V gene. The germline V and J ends were trimmed by 5 bases and 8 bases, with 20 bases remaining between them. CDR3 length: 15 residues. The CDR3 sequence: CASSAWPMLGGTQYF. The CDR3 DNA follows: TGTGCCAGCAGTGCCTGGCCCATGCTAGGTGGTACGCAGTATTTT. Full variable domain (outside the CDR3, taken from reference TRBV28 and TRBJ2-3): DVKVTQSSRYLVKRTGEKVFLECVQDMDHENMFWYRQDPGLGLRLIYFSYDVKMKEKGDIPEGYSVSREKKERFSLILESASTNQTSMYLCASSAWPMLGGTQYFGPGTRLTVL.

The chain employs TRBV4-2 and TRBJ2-3; 11 bases match TRBD2. This CDR3 contains 18 residues. Looked up from germline, CDR1 is LGHNA and CDR2 is YNFKEQ. Trimming at V came to 0 bases and at J to 2 bases, leaving 7 bases not matched to a gene. CDR3 sequence reads: CASSQDARLAGLTDTQYF. CDR3 in DNA: TGTGCCAGCAGCCAAGATGCCCGACTAGCGGGACTCACAGATACGCAGTATTTT.

This clonotype was observed a single time. Given the absence of the conserved phenylalanine or tryptophan at the CDR3 end, a read error is likely. The chain employs TRBV29-1 and TRBJ2-3; D not certain. The CDR3 runs 12 residues. Trimming took 6 bases from V and 4 from J, leaving 11 bases between them. Germline loops: CDR1 SQVTM, CDR2 ANQGSEA. The CDR3 nucleotides read TGCAGCGTCCACCCCGCGGCAGATACGCAGTATTCT. It translates to CSVHPAADTQYS.

This sequence joins TRBV6-1 and TRBJ1-1; 8 nucleotides agree with TRBD1. From germline, CDR1 is MNHNS and CDR2 SASEGT. After removal of 7 bases from V and 1 base from J, the junction contained 5 bases not matched to a gene. This CDR3 comprises 14 residues. The CDR3 bases are TGTGCCAGCACCGAAGGACAGGGGAACACTGAAGCTTTCTTT. It is translated as CASTEGQGNTEAFF.

This clonotype appeared many times. V and J are TRBV7-2 and TRBJ2-3; no reliable D call. Trimming removed 7 bases from V and 1 base from J, with 12 bases in between. The germline V gene encodes CDR1 SGHTA and CDR2 FQGNSA. The CDR3 totals 14 residues. CDR3 in amino acids: CASTPIYRTDTQYF. The CDR3, as DNA: TGTGCCAGCACCCCGATCTACCGCACAGATACGCAGTATTTT.

This sequence joins TRBV7-2 and TRBJ2-1, with unresolved D. CDR3 length: 13 residues. The ends were cut back, 8 bases at V and 3 bases at J, with 11 bases in the middle. Germline CDR1 is SGHTA and CDR2 is FQGNSA. CDR3 region: CASGTQSYNEQFF. CDR3 in DNA: TGTGCCAGCGGAACCCAAAGCTACAATGAGCAGTTCTTC.